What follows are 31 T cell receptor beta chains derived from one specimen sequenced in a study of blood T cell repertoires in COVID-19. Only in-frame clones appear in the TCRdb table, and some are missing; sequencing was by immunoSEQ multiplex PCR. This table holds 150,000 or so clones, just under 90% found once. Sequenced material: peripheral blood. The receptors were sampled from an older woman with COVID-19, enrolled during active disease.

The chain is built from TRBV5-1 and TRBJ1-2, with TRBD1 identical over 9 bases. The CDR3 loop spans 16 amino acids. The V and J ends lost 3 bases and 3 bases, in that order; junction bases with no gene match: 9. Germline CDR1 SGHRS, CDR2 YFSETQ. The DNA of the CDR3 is TGCGCCAGCAGCTCGACCGTACAGGGGGCTGACTATGGCTACACCTTC. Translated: CASSSTVQGADYGYTF.

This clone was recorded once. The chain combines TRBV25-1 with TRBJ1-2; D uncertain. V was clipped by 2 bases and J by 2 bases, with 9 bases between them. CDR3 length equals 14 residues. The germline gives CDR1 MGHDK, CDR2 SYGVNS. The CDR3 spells CASSELRENYGYTF. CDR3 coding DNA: TGTGCCAGCAGTGAACTAAGGGAGAACTATGGCTACACCTTC.

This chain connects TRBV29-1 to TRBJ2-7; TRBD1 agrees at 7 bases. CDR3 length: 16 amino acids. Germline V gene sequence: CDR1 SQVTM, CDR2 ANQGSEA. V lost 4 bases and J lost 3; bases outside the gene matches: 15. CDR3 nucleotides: TGCAGCGTTGTCGAGCCAACTTGGACAGGTTTCTACGAGCAGTACTTC. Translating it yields CSVVEPTWTGFYEQYF.

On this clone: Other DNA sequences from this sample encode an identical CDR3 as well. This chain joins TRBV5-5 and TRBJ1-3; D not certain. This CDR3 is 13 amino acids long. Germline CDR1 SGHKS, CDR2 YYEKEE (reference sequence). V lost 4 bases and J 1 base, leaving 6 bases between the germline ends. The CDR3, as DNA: TGTGCCAGCAGCCCAGGATCTGGAAACACCATATATTTT. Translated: CASSPGSGNTIYF.

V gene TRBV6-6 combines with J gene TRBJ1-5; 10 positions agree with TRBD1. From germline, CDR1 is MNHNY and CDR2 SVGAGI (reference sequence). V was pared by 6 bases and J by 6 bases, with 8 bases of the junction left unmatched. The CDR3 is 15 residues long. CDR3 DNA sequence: TGTGCCAGCAGACCGGGACAGGGGACCGGTCAGCCCCAGCATTTT. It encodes CASRPGQGTGQPQHF.

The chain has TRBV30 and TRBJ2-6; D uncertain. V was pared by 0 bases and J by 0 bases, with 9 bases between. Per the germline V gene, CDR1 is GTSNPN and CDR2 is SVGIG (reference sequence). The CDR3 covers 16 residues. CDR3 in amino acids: CAWSVPDPSGANVLTF. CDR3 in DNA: TGTGCCTGGAGTGTCCCAGATCCCTCTGGGGCCAACGTCCTGACTTTC.

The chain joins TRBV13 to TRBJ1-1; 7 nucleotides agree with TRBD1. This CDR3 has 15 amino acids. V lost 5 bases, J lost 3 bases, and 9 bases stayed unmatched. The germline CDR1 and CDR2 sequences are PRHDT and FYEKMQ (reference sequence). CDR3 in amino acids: CASSRMGQGDTEAFF. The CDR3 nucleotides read TGTGCCAGCAGCCGAATGGGGCAGGGGGACACTGAAGCTTTCTTT.

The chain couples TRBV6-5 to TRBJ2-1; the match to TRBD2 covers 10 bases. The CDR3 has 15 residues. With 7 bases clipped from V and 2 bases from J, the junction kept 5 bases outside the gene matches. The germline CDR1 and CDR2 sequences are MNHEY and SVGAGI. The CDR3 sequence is CASTLSGGAYNEQFF. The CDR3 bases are TGTGCCAGCACCTTAAGCGGGGGGGCCTACAATGAGCAGTTCTTC.

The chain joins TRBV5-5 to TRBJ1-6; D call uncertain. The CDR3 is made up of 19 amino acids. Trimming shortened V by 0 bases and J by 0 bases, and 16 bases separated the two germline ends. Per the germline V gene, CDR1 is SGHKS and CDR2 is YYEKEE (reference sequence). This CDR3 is CASSLEAAGLGSYNSPLHF. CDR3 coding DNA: TGTGCCAGCAGCTTGGAGGCCGCGGGATTGGGCTCCTATAATTCACCCCTCCACTTT.

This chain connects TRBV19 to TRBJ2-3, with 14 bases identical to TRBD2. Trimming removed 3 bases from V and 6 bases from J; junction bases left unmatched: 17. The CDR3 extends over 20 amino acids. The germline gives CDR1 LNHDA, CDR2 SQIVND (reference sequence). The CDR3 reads CASSIGGLAGALLPGDTQYF. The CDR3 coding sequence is TGTGCCAGTAGTATCGGGGGACTAGCGGGGGCCCTACTGCCAGGGGATACGCAGTATTTT.

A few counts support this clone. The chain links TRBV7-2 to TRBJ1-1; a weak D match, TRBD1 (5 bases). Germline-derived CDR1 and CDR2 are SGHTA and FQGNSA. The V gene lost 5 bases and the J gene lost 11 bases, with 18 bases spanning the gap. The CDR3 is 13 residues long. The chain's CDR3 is CASSPRQNLGAFF. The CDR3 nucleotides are TGTGCCAGCAGCCCCCGACAGAACCTCGGGGCTTTCTTT.

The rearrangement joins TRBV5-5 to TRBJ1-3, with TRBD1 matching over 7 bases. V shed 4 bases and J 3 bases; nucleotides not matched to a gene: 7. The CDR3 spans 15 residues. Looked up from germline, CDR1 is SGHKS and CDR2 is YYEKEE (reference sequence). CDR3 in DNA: TGTGCCAGCAGCGCCAACAGGGGCGGTGGAAACACCATATATTTT. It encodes CASSANRGGGNTIYF.

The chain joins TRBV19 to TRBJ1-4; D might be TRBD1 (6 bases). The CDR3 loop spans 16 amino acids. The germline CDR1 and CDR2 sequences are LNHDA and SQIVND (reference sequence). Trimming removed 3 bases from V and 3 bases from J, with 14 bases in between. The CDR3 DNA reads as TGTGCCAGTAGTATTAGGACAGATTGGGCTAATGAAAAACTGTTTTTT. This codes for CASSIRTDWANEKLFF.

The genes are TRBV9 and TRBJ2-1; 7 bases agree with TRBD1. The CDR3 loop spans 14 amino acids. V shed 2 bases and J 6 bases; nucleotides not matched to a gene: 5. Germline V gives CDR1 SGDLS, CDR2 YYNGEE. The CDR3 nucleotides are TGTGCCAGCAGCGTGACAGGGAATCGCAATGAGCAGTTCTTC. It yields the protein CASSVTGNRNEQFF.

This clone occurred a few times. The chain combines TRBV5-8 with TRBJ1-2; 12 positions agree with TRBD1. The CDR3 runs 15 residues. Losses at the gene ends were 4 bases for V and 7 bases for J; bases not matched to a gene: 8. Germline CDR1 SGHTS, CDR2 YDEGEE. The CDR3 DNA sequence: TGTGCCAGCAGCCTGGGACAGGGGGCGTCTGGTGGCTACACCTTC. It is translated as CASSLGQGASGGYTF. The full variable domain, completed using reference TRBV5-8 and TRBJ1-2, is EAGVTQSPTHLIKTRGQQATLRCSPISGHTSVYWYQQALGLGLQFLLWYDEGEERNRGNFPPRFSGRQFPNYSSELNVNALELEDSALYLCASSLGQGASGGYTFGSGTRLTVV.

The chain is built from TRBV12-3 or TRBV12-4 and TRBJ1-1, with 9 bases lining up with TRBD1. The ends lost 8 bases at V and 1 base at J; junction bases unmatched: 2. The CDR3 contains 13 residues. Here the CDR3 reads CASGQGKNTEAFF. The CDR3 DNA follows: TGTGCCAGCGGACAGGGGAAGAACACTGAAGCTTTCTTT.

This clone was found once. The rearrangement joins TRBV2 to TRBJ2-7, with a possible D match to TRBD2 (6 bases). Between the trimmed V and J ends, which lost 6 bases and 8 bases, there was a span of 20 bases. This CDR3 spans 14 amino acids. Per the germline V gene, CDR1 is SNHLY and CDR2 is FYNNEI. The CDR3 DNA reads TGTGCCAGCAGGGAGGGTTCGGGTAGGTTAAAGCAGTACTTC. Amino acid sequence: CASREGSGRLKQYF.

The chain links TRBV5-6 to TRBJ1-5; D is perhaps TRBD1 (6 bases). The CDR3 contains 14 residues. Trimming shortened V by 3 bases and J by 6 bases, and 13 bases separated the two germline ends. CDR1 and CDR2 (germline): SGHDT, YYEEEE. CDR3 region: CASSSLQGGQPQHF. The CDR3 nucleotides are TGTGCCAGCAGCTCCCTACAGGGCGGTCAGCCCCAGCATTTT.

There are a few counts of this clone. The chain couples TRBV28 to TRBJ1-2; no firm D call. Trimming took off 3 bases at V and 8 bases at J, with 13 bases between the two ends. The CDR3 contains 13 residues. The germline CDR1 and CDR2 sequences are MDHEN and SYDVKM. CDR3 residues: CASSFQHSQGYTF. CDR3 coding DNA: TGTGCCAGCAGTTTTCAGCACAGTCAAGGCTACACCTTC.

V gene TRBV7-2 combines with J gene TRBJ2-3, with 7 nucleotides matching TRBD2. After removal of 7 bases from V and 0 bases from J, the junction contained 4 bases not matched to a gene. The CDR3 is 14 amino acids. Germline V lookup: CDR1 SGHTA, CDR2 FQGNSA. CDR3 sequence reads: CASTGTTSTDTQYF. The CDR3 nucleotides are TGTGCCAGCACCGGGACTACCAGCACAGATACGCAGTATTTT.

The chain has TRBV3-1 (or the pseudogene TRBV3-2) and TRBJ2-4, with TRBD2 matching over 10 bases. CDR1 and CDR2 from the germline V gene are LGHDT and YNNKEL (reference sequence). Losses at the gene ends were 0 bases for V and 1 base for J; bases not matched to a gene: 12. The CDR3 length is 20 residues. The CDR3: CASSQDMVAGGPSAKNIQYF. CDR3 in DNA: TGTGCCAGCAGCCAAGATATGGTAGCGGGGGGCCCATCGGCCAAAAACATTCAGTACTTC.

CDR3 DNA sequence: TGTGCCAGCAGCTTAGCGGGTTTTAGCAATGAGCAGTTCTTC. It specifies CASSLAGFSNEQFF. This rearrangement joins TRBV7-3 to TRBJ2-1; tentatively, D is TRBD2 (5 bases). Looked up from germline, CDR1 is SGHTA and CDR2 is FQGTGA. The CDR3 has 14 residues. The V gene lost 2 bases and the J gene lost 6 bases, with 11 bases spanning the gap.

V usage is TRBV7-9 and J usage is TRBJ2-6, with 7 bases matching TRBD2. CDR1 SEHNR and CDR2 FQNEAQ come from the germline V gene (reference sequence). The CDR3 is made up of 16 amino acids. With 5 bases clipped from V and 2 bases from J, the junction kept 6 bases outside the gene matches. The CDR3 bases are TGTGCCAGCAGCAGAACCGGGACTACTGGGGCCAACGTCCTGACTTTC. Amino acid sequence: CASSRTGTTGANVLTF.

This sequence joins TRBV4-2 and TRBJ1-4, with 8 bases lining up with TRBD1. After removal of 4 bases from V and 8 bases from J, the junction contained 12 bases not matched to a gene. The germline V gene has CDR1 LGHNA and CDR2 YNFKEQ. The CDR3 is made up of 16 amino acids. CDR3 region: CASSRGSGGFREKLFF. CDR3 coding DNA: TGTGCCAGCAGCCGCGGGTCAGGGGGCTTCCGAGAAAAACTGTTTTTT.

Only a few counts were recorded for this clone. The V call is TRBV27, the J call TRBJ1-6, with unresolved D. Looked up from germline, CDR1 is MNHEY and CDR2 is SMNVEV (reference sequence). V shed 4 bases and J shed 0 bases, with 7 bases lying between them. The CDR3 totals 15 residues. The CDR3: CASSSGNSYNSPLHF. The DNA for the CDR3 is TGTGCCAGCAGTTCGGGGAACTCCTATAATTCACCCCTCCACTTT.

CDR3 sequence: CASSIRARGNEQFF. The CDR3 DNA sequence: TGTGCCAGTAGTATCCGGGCACGGGGGAATGAGCAGTTCTTC. This chain links TRBV19 with TRBJ2-1; perhaps TRBD2 as D (6 bases). This CDR3 is built from 14 residues. The V and J ends lost 3 bases and 7 bases respectively, with 13 bases between them. Germline V gene lookup returns CDR1 LNHDA and CDR2 SQIVND (reference sequence).

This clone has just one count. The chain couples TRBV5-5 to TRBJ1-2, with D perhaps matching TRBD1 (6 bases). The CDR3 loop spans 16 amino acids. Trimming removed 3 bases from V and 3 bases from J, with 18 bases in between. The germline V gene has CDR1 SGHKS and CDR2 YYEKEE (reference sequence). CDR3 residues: CASSYNRQASYYGYTF. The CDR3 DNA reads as TGTGCCAGCAGCTATAATCGACAGGCCTCCTACTATGGCTACACCTTC.

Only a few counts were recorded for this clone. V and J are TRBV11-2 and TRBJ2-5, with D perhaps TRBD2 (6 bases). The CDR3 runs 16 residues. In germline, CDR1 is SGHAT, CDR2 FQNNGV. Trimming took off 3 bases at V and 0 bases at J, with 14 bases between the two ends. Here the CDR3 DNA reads TGTGCCAGCAGCTTCCGGGACTCCGCTTACCAAGAGACCCAGTACTTC. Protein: CASSFRDSAYQETQYF.

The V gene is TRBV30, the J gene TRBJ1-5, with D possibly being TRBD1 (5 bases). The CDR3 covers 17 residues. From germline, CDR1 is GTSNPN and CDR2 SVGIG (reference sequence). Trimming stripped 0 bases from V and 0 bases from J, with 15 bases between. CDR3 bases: TGTGCCTGGAGTGTACCTCTGGGGGGGTATAGCAATCAGCCCCAGCATTTT. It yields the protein CAWSVPLGGYSNQPQHF.

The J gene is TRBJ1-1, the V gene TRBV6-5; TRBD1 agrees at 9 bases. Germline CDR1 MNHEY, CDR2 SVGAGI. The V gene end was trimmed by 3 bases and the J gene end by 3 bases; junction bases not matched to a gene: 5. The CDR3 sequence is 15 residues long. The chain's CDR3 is CASSYGTGQDTEAFF. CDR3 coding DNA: TGTGCCAGCAGTTATGGGACAGGGCAGGACACTGAAGCTTTCTTT.

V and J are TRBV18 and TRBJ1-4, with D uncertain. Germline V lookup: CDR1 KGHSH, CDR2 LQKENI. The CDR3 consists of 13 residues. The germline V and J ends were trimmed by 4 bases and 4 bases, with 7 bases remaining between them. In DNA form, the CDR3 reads TGTGCCAGCTCACGGGCCCGTAATGAAAAACTGTTTTTT. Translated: CASSRARNEKLFF.